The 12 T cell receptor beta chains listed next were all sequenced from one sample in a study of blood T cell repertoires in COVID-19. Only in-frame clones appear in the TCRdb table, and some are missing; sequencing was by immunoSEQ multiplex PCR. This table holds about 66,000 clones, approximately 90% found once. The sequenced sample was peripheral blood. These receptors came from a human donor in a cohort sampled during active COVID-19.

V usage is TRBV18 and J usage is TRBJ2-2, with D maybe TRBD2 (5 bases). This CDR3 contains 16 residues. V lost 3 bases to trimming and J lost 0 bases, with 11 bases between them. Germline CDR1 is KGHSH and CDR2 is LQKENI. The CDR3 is CASSPWRLTNTGELFF. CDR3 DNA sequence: TGTGCCAGCTCACCCTGGCGACTAACGAACACCGGGGAGCTGTTTTTT.

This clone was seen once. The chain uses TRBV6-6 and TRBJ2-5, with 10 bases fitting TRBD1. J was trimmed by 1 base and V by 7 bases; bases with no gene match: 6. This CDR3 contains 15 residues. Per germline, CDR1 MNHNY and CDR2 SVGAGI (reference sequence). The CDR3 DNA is TGTGCCAGCAACGACAGGGGGCAATCCCAAGAGACCCAGTACTTC. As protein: CASNDRGQSQETQYF.

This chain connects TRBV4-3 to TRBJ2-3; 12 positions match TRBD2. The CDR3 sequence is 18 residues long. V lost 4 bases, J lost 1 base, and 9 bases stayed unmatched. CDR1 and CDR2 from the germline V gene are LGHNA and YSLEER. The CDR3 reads CASSPRLAGEVGTDTQYF. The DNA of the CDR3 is TGCGCCAGCAGCCCGCGACTAGCGGGAGAAGTGGGCACAGATACGCAGTATTTT.

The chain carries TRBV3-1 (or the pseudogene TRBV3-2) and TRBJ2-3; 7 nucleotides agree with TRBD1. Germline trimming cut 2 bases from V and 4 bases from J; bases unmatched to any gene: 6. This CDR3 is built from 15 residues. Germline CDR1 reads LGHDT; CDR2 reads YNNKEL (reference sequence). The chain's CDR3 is CASSQNRGGADTQYF. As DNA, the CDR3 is TGTGCCAGCAGCCAAAATCGAGGGGGCGCAGATACGCAGTATTTT.

The CDR3 reads CASSQDPRGNSPLHF. In nucleotides, the CDR3 is TGCGCCAGCAGCCAAGACCCTAGGGGTAATTCACCCCTCCACTTT. V is TRBV4-3 and J is TRBJ1-6; D perhaps matches TRBD1 (5 bases). CDR1 LGHNA and CDR2 YSLEER come from the germline V gene. The V end was cut by 0 bases, the J end by 6 bases, with 9 bases between. The CDR3 has 15 residues.

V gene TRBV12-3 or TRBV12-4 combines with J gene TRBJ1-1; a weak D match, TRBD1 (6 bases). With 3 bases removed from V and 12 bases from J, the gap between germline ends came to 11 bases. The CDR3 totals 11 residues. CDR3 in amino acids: CASSFDRTSFF. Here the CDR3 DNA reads TGTGCCAGCAGTTTTGACAGGACGTCTTTCTTT.

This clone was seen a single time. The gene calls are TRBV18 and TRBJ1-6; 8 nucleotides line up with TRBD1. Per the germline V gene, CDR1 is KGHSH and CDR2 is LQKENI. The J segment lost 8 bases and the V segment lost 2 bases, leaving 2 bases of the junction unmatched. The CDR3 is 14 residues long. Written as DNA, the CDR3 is TGTGCCAGCTCACCAGGACAGGGAGATTCACCCCTCCACTTT. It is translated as CASSPGQGDSPLHF.

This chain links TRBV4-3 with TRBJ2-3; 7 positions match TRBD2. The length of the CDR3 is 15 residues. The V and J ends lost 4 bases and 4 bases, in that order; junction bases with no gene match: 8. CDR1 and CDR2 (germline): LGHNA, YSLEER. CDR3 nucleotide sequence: TGCGCCAGCAGCCTCAGCGGGACGGTTTCAGATACGCAGTATTTT. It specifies CASSLSGTVSDTQYF.

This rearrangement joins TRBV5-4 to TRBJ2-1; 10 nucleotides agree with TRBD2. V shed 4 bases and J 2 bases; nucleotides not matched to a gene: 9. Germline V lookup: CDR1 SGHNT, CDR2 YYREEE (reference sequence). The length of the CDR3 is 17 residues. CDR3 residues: CASSVRTSGAPYNEQFF. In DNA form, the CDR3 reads TGTGCCAGCAGCGTGAGGACTAGCGGTGCCCCCTACAATGAGCAGTTCTTC. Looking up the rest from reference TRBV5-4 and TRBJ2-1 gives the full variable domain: ETGVTQSPTHLIKTRGQQVTLRCSSQSGHNTVSWYQQALGQGPQFIFQYYREEENGRGNFPPRFSGLQFPNYSSELNVNALELDDSALYLCASSVRTSGAPYNEQFFGPGTRLTVL.

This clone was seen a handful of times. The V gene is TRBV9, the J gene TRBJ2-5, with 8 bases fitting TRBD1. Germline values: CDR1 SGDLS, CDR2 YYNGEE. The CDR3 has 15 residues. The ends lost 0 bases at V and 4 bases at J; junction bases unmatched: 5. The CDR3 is CASSVDQGAGETQYF. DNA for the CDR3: TGTGCCAGCAGCGTAGACCAGGGGGCCGGAGAGACCCAGTACTTC.

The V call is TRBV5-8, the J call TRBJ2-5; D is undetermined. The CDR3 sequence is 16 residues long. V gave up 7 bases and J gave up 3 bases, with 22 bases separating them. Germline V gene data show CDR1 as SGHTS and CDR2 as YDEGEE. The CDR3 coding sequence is TGTGCCAGCCCCCGGTTGTGGGCGCGCAAGAAAGAGACCCAGTACTTC. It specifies CASPRLWARKKETQYF.

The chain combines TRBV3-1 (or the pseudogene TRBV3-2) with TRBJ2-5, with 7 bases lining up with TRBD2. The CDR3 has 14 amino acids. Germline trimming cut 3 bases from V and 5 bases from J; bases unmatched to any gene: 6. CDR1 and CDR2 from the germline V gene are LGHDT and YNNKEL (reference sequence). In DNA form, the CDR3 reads TGTGCCAGCAGCCATGGGCGGGAGACCGAGACCCAGTACTTC. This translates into CASSHGRETETQYF.